This entry concerns a single T cell receptor beta chain. Its specificity is unknown. The CDR3 consists of 15 residues. Germline values: CDR1 LGHNA, CDR2 YSLEER. V was pared by 0 bases and J by 2 bases, with 11 bases between. The data were obtained in a study of response to subunit inactivated influenza vaccine. Study results and limitations: It was suggested by the authors that few new T cells are recruited by each seasonal influenza vaccination.

TCRdb analysed the RT-PCR reads with MiXCR anew, one entry per CDR3 protein. The table shows 400,000 to 650,000 distinct CDR3 sequences, with approximately 7.7% occurring only once. Sequenced here: PBMCs from blood, sampled roughly 24 months after vaccination. The chain has TRBV4-3 and TRBJ2-7; TRBD2 might be the D (5 bases). The sequence was collected from a man aged 50-75 years who received an inactivated influenza vaccine. CDR3 coding DNA: TGCGCCAGCAGCCAAGAGTCTAGCAGAACCTACGAGCAGTACTTC. Translated: CASSQESSRTYEQYF.